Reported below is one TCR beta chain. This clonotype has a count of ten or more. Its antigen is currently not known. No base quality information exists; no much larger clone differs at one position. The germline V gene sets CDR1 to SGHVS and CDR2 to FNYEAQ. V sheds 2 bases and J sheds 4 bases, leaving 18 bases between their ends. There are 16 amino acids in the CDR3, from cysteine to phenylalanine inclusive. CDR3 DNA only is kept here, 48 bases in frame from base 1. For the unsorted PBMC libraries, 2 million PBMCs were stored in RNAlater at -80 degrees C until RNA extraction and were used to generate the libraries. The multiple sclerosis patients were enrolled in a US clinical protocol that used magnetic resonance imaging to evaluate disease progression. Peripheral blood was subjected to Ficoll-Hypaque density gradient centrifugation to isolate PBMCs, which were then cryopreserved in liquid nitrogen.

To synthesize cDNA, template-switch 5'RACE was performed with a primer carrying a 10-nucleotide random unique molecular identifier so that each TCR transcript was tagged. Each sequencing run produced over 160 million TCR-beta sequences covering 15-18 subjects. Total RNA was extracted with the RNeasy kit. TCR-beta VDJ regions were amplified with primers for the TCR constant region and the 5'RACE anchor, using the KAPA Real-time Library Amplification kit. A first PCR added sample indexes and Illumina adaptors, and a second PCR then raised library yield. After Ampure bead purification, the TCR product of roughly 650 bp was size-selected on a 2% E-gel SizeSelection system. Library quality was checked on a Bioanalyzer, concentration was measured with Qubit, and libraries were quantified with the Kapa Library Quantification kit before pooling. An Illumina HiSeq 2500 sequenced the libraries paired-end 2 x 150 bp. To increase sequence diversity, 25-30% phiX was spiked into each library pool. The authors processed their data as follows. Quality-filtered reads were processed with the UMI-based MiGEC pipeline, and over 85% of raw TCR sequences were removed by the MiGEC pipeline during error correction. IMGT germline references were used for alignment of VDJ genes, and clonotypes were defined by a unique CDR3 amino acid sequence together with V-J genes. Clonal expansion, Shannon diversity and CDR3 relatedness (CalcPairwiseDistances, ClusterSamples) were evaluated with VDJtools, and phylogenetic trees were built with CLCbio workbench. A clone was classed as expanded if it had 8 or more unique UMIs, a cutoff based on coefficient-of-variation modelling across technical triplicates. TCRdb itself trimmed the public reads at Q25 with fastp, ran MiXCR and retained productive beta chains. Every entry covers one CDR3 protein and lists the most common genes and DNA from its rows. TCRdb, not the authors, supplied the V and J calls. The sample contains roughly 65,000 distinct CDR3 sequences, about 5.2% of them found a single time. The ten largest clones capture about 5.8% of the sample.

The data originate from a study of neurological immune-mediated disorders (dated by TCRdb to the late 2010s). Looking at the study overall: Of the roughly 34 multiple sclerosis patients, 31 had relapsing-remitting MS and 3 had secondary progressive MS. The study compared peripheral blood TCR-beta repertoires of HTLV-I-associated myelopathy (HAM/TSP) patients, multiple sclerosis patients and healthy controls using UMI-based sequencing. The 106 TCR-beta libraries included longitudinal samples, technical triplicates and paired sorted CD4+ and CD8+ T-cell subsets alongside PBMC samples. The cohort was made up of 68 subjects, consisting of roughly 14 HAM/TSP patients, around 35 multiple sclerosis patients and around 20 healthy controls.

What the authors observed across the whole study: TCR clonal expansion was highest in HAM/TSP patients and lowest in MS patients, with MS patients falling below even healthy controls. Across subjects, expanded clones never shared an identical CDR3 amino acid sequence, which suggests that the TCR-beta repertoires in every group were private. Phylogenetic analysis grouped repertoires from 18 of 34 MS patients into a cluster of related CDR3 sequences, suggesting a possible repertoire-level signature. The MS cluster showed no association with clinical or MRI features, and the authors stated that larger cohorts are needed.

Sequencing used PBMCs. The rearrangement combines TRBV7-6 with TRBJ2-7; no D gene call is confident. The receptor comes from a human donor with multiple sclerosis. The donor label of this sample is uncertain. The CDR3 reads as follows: CASSLPRPCLFYEQYF. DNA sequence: TGTGCCAGCAGCTTACCCCGACCGTGCCTGTTTTACGAGCAGTACTTC.